This T cell receptor (beta chain) was identified in a study of shared clonotypes between healthy human individuals. TCRdb's table, derived via immunoSEQ multiplex PCR, lists solely in-frame clones and lacks some. The sample yields 650,000 to 700,000 clones, roughly 88% seen once. CDR1 is MGHRA, CDR2 YSYEKL, per germline. Unmatched junction bases numbered 8, after V lost 0 bases and J lost 7 bases. The CDR3 consists of 17 residues. The chain uses TRBV4-1 and TRBJ2-1; TRBD2 matches 11 bases. The sequenced sample was memory CD8+ T cells from PBMCs. Stated subset: CD45RO+ cells pooled with CCR7-negative TemRA cells. The clonotype originates from a man younger than 35 in good health. Some clones in this sample may be carry-over from other donors' samples. CDR3 loop: CASSQDPLAGAWNEQFF. The CDR3 DNA reads as TGCGCCAGCAGCCAAGACCCACTAGCGGGGGCTTGGAATGAGCAGTTCTTC.